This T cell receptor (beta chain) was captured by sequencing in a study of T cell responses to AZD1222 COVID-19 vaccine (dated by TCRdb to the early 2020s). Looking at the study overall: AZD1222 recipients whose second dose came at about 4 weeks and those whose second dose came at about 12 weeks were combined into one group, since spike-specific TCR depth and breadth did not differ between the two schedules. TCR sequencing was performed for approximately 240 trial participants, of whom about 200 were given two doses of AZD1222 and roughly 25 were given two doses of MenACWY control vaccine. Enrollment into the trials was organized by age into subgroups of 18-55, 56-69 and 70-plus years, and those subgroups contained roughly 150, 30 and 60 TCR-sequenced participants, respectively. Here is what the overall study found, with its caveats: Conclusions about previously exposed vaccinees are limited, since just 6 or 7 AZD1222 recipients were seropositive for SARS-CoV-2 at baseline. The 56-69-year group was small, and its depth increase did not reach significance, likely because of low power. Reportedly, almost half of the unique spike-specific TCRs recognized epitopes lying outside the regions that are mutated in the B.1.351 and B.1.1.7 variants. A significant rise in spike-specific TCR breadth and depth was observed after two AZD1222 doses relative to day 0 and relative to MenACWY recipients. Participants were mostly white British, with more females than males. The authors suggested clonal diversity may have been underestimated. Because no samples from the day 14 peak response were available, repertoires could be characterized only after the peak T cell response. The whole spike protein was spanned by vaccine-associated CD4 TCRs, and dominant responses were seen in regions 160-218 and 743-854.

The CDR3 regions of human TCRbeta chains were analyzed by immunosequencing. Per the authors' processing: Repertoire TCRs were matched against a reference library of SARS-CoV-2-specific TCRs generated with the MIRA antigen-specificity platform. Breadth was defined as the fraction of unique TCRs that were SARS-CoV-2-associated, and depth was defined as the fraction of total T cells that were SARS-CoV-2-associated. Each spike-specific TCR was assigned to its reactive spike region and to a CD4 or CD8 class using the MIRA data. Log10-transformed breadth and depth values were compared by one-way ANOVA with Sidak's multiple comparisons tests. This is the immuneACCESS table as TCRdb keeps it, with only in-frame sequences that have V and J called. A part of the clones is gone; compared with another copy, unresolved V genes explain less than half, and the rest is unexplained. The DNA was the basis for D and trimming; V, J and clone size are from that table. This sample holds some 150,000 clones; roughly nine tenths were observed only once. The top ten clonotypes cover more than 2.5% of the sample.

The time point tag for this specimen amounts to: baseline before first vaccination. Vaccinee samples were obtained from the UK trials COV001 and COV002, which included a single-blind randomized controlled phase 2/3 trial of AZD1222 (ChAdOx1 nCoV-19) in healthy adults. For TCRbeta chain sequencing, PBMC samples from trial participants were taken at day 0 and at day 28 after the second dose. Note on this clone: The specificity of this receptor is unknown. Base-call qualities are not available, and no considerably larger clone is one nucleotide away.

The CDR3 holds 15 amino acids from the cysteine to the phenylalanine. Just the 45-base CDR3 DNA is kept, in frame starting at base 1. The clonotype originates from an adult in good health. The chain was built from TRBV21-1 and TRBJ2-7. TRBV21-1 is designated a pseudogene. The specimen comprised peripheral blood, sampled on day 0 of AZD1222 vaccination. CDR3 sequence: CASSKESRWGYEQYF. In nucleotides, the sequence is TGTGCCAGCAGCAAAGAATCGAGATGGGGTTACGAGCAGTACTTC.